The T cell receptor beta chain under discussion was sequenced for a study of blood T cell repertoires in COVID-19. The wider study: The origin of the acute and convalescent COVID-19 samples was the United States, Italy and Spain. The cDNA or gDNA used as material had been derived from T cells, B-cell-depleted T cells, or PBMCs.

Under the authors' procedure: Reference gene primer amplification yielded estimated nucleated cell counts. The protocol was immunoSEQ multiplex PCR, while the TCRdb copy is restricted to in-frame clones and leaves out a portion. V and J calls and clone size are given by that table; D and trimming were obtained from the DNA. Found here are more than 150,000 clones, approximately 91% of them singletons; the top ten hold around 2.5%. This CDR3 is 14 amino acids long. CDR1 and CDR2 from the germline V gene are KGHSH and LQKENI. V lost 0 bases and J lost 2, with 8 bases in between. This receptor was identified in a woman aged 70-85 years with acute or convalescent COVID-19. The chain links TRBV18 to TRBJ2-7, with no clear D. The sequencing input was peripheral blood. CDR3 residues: CASSPPDSTYEQYF. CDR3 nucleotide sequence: TGTGCCAGCTCACCACCAGACTCGACCTACGAGCAGTACTTC.